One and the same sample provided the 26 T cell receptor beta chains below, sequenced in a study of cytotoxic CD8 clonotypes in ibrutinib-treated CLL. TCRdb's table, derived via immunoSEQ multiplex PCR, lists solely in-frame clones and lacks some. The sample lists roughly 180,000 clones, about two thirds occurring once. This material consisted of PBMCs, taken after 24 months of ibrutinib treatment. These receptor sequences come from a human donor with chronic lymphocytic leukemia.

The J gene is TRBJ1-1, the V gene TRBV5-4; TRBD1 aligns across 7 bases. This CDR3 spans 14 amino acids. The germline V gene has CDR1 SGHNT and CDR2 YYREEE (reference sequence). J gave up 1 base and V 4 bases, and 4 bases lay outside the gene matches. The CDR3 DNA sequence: TGTGCCAGCAGCCGAGGGACAGCGAACACTGAAGCTTTCTTT. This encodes CASSRGTANTEAFF.

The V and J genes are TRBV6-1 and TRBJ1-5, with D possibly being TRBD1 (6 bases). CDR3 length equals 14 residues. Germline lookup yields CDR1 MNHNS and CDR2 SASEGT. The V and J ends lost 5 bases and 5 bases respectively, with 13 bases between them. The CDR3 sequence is CASSLQGFHQPQHF. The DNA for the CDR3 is TGTGCCAGCAGTCTACAGGGTTTTCATCAGCCCCAGCATTTT.

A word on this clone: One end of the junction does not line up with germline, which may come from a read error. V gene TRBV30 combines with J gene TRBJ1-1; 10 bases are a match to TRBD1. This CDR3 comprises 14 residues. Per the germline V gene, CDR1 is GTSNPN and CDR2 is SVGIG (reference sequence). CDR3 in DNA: TGTGCCTGGAATCGACAGGGGGCTTACACTGAAACTTTCTTT. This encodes CAWNRQGAYTETFF.

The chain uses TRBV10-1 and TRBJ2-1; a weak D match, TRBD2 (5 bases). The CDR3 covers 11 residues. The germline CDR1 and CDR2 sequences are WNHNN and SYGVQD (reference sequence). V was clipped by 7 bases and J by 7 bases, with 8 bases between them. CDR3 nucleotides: TGCGCCAGCACCGGGGTTAATGAGCAGTTCTTC. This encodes CASTGVNEQFF.

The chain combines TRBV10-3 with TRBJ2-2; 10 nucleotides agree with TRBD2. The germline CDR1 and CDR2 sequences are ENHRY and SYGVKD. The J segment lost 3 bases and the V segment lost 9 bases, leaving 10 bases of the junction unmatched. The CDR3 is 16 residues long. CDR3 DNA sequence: TGTGCCATACAGAAGGAGCGGGGGGGCGACACCGGGGAGCTGTTTTTT. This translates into CAIQKERGGDTGELFF.

Written as DNA, the CDR3 is TGTGCCACCAGCAGAGATTTAACTAGCGTTAATTACAATGAGCAGTTCTTC. Encoded protein: CATSRDLTSVNYNEQFF. This chain uses TRBV15 with TRBJ2-1, with 7 nucleotides matching TRBD2. V lost 0 bases and J lost 4; bases outside the gene matches: 9. Looked up from germline, CDR1 is LNHNV and CDR2 is YYDKDF (reference sequence). This CDR3 spans 17 amino acids.

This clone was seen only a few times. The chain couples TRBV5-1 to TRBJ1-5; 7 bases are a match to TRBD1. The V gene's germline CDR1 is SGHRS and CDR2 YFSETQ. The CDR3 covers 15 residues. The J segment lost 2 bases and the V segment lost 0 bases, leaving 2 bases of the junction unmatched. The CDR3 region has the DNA TGCGCCAGCAGCTTGGGGACAGGTGGCAATCAGCCCCAGCATTTT. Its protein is CASSLGTGGNQPQHF.

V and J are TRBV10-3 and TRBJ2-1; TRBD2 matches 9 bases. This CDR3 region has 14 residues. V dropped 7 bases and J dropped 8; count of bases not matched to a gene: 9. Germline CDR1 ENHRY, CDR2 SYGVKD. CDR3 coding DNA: TGTGCCATCAACGGACTAGCGACCGGCGATGAGCAGTTCTTC. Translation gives CAINGLATGDEQFF.

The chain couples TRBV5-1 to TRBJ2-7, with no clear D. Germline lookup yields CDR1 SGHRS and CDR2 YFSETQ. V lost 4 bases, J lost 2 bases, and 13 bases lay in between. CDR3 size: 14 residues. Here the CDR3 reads CASSTERVAYEQYF. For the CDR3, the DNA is TGCGCCAGCAGCACCGAAAGGGTCGCCTACGAGCAGTACTTC.

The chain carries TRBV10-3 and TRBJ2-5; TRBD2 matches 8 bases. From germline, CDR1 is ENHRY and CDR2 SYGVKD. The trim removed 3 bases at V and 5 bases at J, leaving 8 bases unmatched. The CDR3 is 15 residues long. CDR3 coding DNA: TGTGCCATCAGTGAAGAGAGCGGGAGCGGTGAGACCCAGTACTTC. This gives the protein CAISEESGSGETQYF.

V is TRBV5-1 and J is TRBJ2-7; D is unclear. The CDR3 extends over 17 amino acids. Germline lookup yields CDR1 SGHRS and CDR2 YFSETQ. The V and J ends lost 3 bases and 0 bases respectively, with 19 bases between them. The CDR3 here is CASSSSSLIQYSYEQYF. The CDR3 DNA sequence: TGCGCCAGCAGCTCCTCCTCTCTAATCCAGTACTCCTACGAGCAGTACTTC.

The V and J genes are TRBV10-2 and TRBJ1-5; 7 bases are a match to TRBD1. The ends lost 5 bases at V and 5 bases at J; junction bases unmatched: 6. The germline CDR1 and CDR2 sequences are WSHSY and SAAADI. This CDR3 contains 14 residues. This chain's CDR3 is CASSYRGLDQPQHF. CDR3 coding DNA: TGCGCCAGCAGTTACAGGGGTTTGGATCAGCCCCAGCATTTT.

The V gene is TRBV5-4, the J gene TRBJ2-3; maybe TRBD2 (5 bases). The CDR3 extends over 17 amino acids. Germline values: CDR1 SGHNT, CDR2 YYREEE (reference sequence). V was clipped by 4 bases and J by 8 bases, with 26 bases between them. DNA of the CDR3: TGTGCCAGCAGCCGAACTGTCACCGGGGATTCAGTTTCTACGCAGTATTTT. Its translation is CASSRTVTGDSVSTQYF.

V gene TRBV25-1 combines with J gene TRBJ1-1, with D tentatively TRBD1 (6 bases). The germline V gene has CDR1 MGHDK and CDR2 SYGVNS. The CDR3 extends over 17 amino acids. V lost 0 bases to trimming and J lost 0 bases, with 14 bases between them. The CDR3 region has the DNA TGTGCCAGCAGTGAATATCAGGGGCGCTCGGTGAACACTGAAGCTTTCTTT. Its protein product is CASSEYQGRSVNTEAFF.

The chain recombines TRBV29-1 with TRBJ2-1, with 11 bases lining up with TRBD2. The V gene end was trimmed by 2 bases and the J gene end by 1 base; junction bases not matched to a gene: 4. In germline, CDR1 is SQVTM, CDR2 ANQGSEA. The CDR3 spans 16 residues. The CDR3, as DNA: TGCAGCGTTGAATTTAGCGGGAGGGGTTCCTACAATGAGCAGTTCTTC. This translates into CSVEFSGRGSYNEQFF.

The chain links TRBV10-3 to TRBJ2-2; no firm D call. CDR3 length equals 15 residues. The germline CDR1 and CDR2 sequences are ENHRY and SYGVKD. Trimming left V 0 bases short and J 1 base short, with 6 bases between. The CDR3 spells CAISESYGNTGELFF. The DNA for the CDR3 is TGTGCCATCAGTGAGTCTTACGGGAACACCGGGGAGCTGTTTTTT.

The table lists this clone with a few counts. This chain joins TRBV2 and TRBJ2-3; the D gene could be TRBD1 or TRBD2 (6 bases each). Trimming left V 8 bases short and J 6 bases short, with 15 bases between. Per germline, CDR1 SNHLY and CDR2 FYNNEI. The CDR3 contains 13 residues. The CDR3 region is CASHATRGDTQYF. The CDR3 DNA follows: TGTGCCAGCCACGCGACTAGGGGGGATACGCAGTATTTT.

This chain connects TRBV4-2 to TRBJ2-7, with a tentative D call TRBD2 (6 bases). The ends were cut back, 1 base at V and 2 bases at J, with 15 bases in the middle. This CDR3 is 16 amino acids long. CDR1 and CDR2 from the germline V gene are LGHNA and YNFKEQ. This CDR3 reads CASSQGLGEQTYEQYF. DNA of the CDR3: TGTGCCAGCAGCCAAGGACTAGGGGAGCAAACCTACGAGCAGTACTTC.

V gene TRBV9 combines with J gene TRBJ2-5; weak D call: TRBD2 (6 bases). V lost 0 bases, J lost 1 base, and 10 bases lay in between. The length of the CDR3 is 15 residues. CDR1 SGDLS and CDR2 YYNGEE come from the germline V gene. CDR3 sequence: CASSVEGTLQETQYF. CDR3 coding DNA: TGTGCCAGCAGCGTAGAGGGGACTCTCCAAGAGACCCAGTACTTC. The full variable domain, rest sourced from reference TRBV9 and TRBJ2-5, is DSGVTQTPKHLITATGQRVTLRCSPRSGDLSVYWYQQSLDQGLQFLIQYYNGEERAKGNILERFSAQQFPDLHSELNLSSLELGDSALYFCASSVEGTLQETQYFGPGTRLLVL.

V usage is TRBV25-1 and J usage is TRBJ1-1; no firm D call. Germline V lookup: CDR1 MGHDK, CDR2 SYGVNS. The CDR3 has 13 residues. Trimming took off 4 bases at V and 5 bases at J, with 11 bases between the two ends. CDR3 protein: CASSAAGRTEAFF. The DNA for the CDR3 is TGTGCCAGCAGTGCGGCTGGAAGGACTGAAGCTTTCTTT.

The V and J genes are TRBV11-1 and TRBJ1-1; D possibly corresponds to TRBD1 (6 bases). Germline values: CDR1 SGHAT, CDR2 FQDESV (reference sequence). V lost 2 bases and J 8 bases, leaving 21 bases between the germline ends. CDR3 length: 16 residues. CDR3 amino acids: CASSLRGMMSTGEAFF. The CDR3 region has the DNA TGTGCCAGCAGCTTAAGGGGAATGATGAGTACAGGGGAAGCTTTCTTT.

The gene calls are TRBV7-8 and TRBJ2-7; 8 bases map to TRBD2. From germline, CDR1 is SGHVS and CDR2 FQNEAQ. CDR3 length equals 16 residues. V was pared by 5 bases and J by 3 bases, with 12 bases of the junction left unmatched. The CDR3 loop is CASSPKVGREGYEQYF. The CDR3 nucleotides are TGTGCCAGCAGCCCTAAGGTTGGACGGGAGGGCTACGAGCAGTACTTC.

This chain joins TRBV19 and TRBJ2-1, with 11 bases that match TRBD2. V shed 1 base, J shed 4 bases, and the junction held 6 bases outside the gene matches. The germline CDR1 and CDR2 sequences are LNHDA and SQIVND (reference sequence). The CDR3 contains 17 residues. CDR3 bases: TGTGCCAGTAGTATAGTAGCGGGAGGGTCCCTTTACAATGAGCAGTTCTTC. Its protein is CASSIVAGGSLYNEQFF.

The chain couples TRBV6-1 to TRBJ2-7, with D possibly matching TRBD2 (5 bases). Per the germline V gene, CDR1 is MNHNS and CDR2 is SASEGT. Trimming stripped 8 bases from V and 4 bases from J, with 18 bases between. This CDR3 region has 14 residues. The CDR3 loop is CASRIGNNFYEQYF. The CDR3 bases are TGTGCCAGCCGAATCGGGAACAACTTTTACGAGCAGTACTTC.

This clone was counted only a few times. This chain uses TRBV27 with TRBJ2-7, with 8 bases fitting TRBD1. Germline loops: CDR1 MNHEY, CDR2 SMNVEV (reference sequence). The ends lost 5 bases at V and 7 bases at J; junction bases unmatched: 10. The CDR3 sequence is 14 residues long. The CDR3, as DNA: TGTGCCAGCAGTATTGGACAGGGAACGCGAGAGCAGTACTTC. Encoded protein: CASSIGQGTREQYF.

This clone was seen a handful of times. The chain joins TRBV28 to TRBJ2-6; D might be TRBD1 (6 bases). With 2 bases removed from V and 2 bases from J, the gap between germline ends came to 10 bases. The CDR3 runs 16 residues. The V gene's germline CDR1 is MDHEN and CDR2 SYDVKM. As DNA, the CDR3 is TGTGCCAGCAGTTTACCCTACAGGGCTGGGGCCAACGTCCTGACTTTC. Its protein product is CASSLPYRAGANVLTF.